This T cell receptor beta chain derives from a study of T cell responses to AZD1222 COVID-19 vaccine. The CDR3 length is 14 residues. Per germline, CDR1 MDHEN and CDR2 SYDVKM. V was cut by 3 bases and J by 1 base, with 7 bases left in between. The assay was immunoSEQ multiplex PCR, and TCRdb's table has in-frame clones only and misses some. The sample gives some 160,000 clones, about 90% of which show up once; more than 5.5% is in the top ten. Material: peripheral blood, obtained on day 0 of AZD1222 vaccination. The receptor was isolated from an adult in good health. The rearrangement uses TRBV28 and TRBJ1-3; D might be TRBD1 (6 bases). DNA for the CDR3: TGTGCCAGCAGTTTGGGGGCATCTGGAAACACCATATATTTT. It encodes CASSLGASGNTIYF.